This T cell receptor (beta chain) was recorded in a study of identical twins (dated by TCRdb to 2016 to 2017). Some background on the complete study: To test whether fetal clonotypes persist, this study deep-sequenced TCR alpha and beta repertoires from monozygotic twins, from unrelated adults of various ages, and from cord blood. Replicate twin experiments were performed at different times using different library preparation protocols to rule out contamination. Overall study results and their limits: Zero-insertion analyses could be partly confounded by invariant T cells such as MAIT and iNKT, though diverse VJ usage argued against such confounding for most clonotypes. Compared with coincidental sharing between unrelated individuals, out-of-frame TCR alpha sequences shared between twins showed an excess of sequences with low generation probability. Abundant cord blood beta clonotypes carried fewer insertions; young adult naive repertoires showed a weaker similar trend, while memory repertoires showed none. Recombination models systematically underestimated out-of-frame TCR alpha sharing in monozygotic twins but agreed with sharing between unrelated individuals. The excess sharing between twins in beta out-of-frame sequences was weaker because fewer shared sequences reduced the signal-to-noise ratio. Conclusions relied on cross-sectional statistical analysis, since the same donors could not be followed over many years.

As regards this clonotype: The specificity of this receptor is unknown. The record has no base qualities; no much larger clone is one base away.

CDR1 SEHNR and CDR2 FQNEAQ were looked up in the germline V gene (reference sequence). V is clipped by 2 bases and J by 8 bases, and the sequence between their germline boundaries is 4 bases long. There are 11 amino acids in the CDR3, from cysteine to phenylalanine inclusive. Only CDR3 DNA is held: 33 bases, read in frame from base 1. All donors were healthy Caucasians. The twin cohort consisted of three pairs of female monozygotic twins, all aged 18 to 29 years. CD4+ and CD8+ T cell populations were isolated with positive isolation kits from Invitrogen. Receptor amplification or capture employed 5' RACE. Instrument used: Illumina HiSeq 2000. A universal primer binding site was introduced by template switching, and a unique molecular identifier was present in the final cDNA, enabling accurate counting of TCR cDNA molecules. Specific primers in the conserved constant-segment region were used to synthesize first-strand cDNA for the TCR alpha and beta chains. Each cDNA library was double barcoded, with a SMART-Mk sample barcode plus Illumina barcodes, to control for contamination. Two successive PCR steps introduced TruSeq adapter sequences along with Illumina sample barcodes. TCR alpha and beta cDNA libraries were sequenced on the Illumina HiSeq platform with custom primers. In the source study's methods: MiGEC was used to process raw reads and extract unique molecular identifiers, and MiXCR was used to find CDR3 positions. For each individual, recombination models were inferred using an EM algorithm with the repgenHMM and IGoR tools. The tcR package in R was used for shared clonotype analysis, with sharing normalized by the product of cloneset sizes. To study raw recombination without the effects of thymic and clonal selection, out-of-frame nonproductive sequences were analyzed. TCRdb took the public reads, trimmed them with fastp at Q25, ran MiXCR for clone calling and kept in-frame beta chains. When rows share a CDR3 protein, they turn into one entry using the most common DNA and genes. V and J calls and clone size were set by TCRdb, not the authors. In all, the sample holds around 490,000 distinct CDR3 sequences, and 13% to 15% of those were seen once. The top ten constitute approximately 1% of the sample.

These data were likewise used in another study, on yellow fever vaccine responses in identical twins. The second paper further reports: According to the authors, the vaccine-induced T cell response in identical twins seemed to be partly convergent and partly specific to each individual. In identical twins, the study followed T cell clones that responded to the vaccine with precision.

Here the chain combines TRBV7-9 and TRBJ2-1, with no reliable assignment of the D segment. The clonotype comes from a young woman in good health. The sample comprised CD4+ T cells sorted from blood. The CDR3: CASSLIYEQFF. The DNA sequence is TGTGCCAGCAGCTTAATCTATGAGCAGTTCTTC.